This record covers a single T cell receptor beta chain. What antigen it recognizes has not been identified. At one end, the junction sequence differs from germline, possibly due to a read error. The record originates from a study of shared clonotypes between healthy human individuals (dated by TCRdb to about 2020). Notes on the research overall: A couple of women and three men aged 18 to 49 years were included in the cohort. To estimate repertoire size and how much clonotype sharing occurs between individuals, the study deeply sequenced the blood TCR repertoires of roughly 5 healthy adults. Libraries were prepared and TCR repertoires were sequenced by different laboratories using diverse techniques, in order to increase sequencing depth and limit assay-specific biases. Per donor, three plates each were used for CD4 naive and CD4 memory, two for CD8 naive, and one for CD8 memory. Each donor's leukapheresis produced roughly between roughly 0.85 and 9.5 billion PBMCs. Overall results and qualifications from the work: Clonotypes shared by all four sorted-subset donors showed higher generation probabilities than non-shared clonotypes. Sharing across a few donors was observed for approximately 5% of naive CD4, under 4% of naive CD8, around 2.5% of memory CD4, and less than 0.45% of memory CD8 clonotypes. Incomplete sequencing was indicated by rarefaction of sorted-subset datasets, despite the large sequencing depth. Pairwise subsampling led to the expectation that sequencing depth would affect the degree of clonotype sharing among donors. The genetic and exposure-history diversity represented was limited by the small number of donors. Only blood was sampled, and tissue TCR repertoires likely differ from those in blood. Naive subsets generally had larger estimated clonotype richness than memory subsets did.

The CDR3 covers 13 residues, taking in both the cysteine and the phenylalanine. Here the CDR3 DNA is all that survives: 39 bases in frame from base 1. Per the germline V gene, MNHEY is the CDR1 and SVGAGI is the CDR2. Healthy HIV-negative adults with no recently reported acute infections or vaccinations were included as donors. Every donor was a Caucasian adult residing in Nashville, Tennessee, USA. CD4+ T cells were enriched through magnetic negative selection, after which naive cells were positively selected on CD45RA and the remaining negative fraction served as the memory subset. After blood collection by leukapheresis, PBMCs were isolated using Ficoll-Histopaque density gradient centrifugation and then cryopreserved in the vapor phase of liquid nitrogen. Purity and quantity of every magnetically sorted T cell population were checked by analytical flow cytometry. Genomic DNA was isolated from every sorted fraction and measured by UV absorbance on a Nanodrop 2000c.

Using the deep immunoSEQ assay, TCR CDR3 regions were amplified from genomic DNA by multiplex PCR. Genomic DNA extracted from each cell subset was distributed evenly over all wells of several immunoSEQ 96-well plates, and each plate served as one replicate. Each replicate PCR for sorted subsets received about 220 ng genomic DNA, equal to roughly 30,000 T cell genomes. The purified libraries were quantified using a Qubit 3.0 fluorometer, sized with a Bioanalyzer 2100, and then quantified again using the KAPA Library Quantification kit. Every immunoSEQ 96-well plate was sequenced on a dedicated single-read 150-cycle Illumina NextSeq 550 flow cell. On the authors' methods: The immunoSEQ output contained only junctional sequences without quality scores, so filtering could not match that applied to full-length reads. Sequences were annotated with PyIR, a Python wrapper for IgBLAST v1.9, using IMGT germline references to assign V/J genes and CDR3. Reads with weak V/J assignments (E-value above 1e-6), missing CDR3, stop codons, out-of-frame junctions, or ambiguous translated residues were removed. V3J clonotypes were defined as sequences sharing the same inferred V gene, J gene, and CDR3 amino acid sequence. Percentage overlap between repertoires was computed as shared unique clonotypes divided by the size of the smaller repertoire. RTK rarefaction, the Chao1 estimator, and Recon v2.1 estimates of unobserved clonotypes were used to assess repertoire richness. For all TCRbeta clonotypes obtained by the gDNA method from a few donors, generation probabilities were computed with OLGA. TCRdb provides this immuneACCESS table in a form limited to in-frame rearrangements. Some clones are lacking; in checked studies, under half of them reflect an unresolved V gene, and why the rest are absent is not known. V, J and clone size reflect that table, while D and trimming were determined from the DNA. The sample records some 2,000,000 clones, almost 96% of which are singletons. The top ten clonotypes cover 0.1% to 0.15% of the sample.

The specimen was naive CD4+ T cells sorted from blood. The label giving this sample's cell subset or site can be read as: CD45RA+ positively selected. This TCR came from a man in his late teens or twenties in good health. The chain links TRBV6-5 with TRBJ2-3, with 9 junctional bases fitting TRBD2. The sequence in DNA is TGTGCCAGCAGTCCTCGGGCTAGCGGGATTCAAGATTTT. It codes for CASSPRASGIQDF.